This TCR beta chain comes out of a study of blood T cell repertoires in COVID-19. Study summary: Both acute and convalescent COVID-19 samples were obtained from the United States, Italy and Spain. In each case, the material was cDNA or gDNA derived from T cells, B-cell-depleted T cells, or PBMCs.

The CDR3 consists of 16 residues. V lost 3 bases and J lost 7, with 19 bases in between. Germline assignment: CDR1 KGHSH and CDR2 LQKENI. Source study methods: Nucleated cell counts were estimated from reference gene primer amplification. Sequenced by immunoSEQ multiplex PCR; TCRdb stores in-frame clones only, minus some. That table supplies the V and J calls and clone size; D and trimming were determined from the DNA. In the table there are about 120,000 clones, 70% to 90% of which are singletons. The V call is TRBV18, the J call TRBJ2-1; no firm D call. Sample: peripheral blood. The TCR originated in a man in his fifties with acute or convalescent COVID-19. DNA for the CDR3: TGTGCCAGCTCACCGTCCCCGACTCGTGTTCCGAATGAGCAGTTCTTC. Its translation is CASSPSPTRVPNEQFF. Using reference TRBV18 and TRBJ2-1 for the parts outside the CDR3, the full variable domain is NAGVMQNPRHLVRRRGQEARLRCSPMKGHSHVYWYRQLPEEGLKFMVYLQKENIIDESGMPKERFSAEFPKEGPSILRIQQVVRGDSAAYFCASSPSPTRVPNEQFFGPGTRLTVL.